What follows describes a single TCR beta chain. Sample-barcoded 5' priming and a J-beta primer mix drove a second PCR of about 6 to 12 cycles. TCRdb reprocessed the 5' RACE reads with MiXCR, giving one entry per CDR3 protein. Here the sample spans about 800,000 distinct CDR3 sequences, 25% being singletons. The data belong to a study of blood T cells in healthy people across ages. CDR3 length equals 14 residues. V dropped 6 bases and J dropped 0 bases, with 15 bases sitting between them. CDR1 is SQVTM, CDR2 ANQGSEA, per germline. This sample also belongs to another study, concerning T cells of mothers and their children.

This receptor was taken from a boy between 10 and 17 years old in good health. Sequences were obtained from blood. The chain is built from TRBV29-1 and TRBJ2-7, with unresolved D. CDR3 in amino acids: CSVGYRSISYEQYF. The CDR3, as DNA: TGCAGCGTCGGATACAGAAGCATCTCCTACGAGCAGTACTTC.